The TCR beta chain under discussion was sequenced for a study of cytomegalovirus exposure and HLA in healthy donors. Background on the study: Earlier sequencing of about 179 million T cells yielded nearly 120 million unique TCR beta sequences.

This CDR3 has 15 residues. J was trimmed by 3 bases and V by 5 bases; bases with no gene match: 7. From germline, CDR1 is SNHLY and CDR2 FYNNEI. Use of 60 Vbeta and 13 Jbeta primers characterized the PCR. This table comes from immunoSEQ multiplex PCR, and its TCRdb copy is limited to in-frame clones, with some not included. This sample's table has about 64,000 clones. The sequence derives from a young woman in good health and CMV-seronegative. This chain uses TRBV2 with TRBJ1-1; 9 bases match TRBD1. Material for sequencing was PBMCs. For the CDR3, the DNA is TGTGCCAGCAGTAAGGACAGGGGATATGACACTGAAGCTTTCTTT. Protein: CASSKDRGYDTEAFF.